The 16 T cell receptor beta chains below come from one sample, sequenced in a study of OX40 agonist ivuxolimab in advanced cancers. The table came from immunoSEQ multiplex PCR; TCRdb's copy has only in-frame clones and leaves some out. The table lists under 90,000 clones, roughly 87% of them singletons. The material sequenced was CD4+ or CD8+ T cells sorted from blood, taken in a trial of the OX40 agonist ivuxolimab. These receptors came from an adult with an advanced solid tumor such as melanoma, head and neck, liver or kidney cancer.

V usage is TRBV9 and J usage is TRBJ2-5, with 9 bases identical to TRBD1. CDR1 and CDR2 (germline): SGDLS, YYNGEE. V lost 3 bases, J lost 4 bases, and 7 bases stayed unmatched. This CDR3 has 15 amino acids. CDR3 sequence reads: CASSARGTGRETQYF. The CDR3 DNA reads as TGTGCCAGCAGCGCGCGGGGGACAGGGAGAGAGACCCAGTACTTC.

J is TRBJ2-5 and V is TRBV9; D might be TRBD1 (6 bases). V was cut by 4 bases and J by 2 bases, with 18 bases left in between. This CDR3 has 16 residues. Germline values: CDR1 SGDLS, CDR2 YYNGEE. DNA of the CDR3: TGTGCCAGCAGCTCTCAGGGGACGCTACGACAAGAGACCCAGTACTTC. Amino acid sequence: CASSSQGTLRQETQYF.

This chain's CDR3 is CASSLGGPGPNEQYF. CDR3 nucleotides: TGTGCCAGCAGCTTGGGCGGCCCTGGTCCTAATGAGCAGTACTTC. This chain joins TRBV5-4 and TRBJ2-7; no clear D. Per germline, CDR1 SGHNT and CDR2 YYREEE (reference sequence). The CDR3 consists of 15 residues. The V end lost 0 bases, the J end lost 7 bases, and 17 bases lay between the germline ends.

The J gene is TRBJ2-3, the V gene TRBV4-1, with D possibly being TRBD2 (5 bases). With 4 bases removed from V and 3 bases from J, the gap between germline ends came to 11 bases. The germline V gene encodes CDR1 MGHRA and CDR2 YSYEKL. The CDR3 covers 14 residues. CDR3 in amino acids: CASSPDTGTDTQYF. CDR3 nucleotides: TGCGCCAGCAGCCCGGATACGGGGACAGATACGCAGTATTTT.

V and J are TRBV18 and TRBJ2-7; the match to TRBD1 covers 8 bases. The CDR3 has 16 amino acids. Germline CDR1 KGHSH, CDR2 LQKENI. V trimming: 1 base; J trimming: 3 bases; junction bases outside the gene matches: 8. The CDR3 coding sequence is TGTGCCAGCTCACCACTCCCGGGACAGGTTTTCTACGAGCAGTACTTC. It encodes CASSPLPGQVFYEQYF. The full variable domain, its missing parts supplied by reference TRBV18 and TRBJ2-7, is NAGVMQNPRHLVRRRGQEARLRCSPMKGHSHVYWYRQLPEEGLKFMVYLQKENIIDESGMPKERFSAEFPKEGPSILRIQQVVRGDSAAYFCASSPLPGQVFYEQYFGPGTRLTVT.

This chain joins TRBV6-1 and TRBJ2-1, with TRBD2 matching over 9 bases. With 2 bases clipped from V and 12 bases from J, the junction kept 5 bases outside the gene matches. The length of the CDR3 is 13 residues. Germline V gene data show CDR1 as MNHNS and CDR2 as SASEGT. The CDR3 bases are TGTGCCAGCAGTGAATATCGAGCGGGAGGGCAGTTCTTC. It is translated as CASSEYRAGGQFF.

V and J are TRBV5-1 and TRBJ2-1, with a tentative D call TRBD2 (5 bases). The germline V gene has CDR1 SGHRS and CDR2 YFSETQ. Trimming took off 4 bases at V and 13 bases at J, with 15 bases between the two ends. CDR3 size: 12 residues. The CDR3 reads CASSLSGDIQFF. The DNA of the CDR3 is TGCGCCAGCAGCCTAAGCGGAGACATCCAGTTCTTC. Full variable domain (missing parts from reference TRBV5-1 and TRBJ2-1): KAGVTQTPRYLIKTRGQQVTLSCSPISGHRSVSWYQQTPGQGLQFLFEYFSETQRNKGNFPGRFSGRQFSNSRSEMNVSTLELGDSALYLCASSLSGDIQFFGPGTRLTVL.

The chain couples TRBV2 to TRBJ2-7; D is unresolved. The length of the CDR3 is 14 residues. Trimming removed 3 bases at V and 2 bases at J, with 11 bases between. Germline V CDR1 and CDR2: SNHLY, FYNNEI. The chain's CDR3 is CASSDNRNPYEQYF. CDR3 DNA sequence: TGTGCCAGCAGTGATAACAGAAACCCCTACGAGCAGTACTTC. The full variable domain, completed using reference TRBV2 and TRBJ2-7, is EPEVTQTPSHQVTQMGQEVILRCVPISNHLYFYWYRQILGQKVEFLVSFYNNEISEKSEIFDDQFSVERPDGSNFTLKIRSTKLEDSAMYFCASSDNRNPYEQYFGPGTRLTVT.

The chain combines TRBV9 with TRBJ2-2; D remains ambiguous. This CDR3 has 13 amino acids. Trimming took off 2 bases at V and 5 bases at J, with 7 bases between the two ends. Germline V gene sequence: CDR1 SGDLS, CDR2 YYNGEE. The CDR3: CASSVDPTGELFF. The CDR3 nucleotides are TGTGCCAGCAGCGTTGACCCGACCGGGGAGCTGTTTTTT. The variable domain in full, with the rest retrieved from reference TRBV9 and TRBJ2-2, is DSGVTQTPKHLITATGQRVTLRCSPRSGDLSVYWYQQSLDQGLQFLIQYYNGEERAKGNILERFSAQQFPDLHSELNLSSLELGDSALYFCASSVDPTGELFFGEGSRLTVL.

CDR3 amino acids: CASSLVLGQGYEQYF. The DNA of the CDR3 is TGCGCCAGCAGCTTGGTTCTGGGACAGGGCTACGAGCAGTACTTC. This chain joins TRBV5-1 and TRBJ2-5, with 9 bases aligning to TRBD1. The J call is uncertain, as TRBJ2-7 better fits the DNA end. Germline CDR1 is SGHRS and CDR2 is YFSETQ. The CDR3 spans 15 residues.

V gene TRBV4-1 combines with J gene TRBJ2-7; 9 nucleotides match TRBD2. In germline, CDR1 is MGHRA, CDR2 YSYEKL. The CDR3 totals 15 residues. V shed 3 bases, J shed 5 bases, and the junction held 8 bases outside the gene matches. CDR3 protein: CASSQPGLAVHEQYF. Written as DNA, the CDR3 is TGCGCCAGCAGCCAGCCGGGACTAGCTGTGCACGAGCAGTACTTC.

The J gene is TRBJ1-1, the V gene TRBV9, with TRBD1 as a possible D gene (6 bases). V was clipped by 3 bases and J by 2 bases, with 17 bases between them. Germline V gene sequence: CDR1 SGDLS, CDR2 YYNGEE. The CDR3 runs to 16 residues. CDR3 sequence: CASSGLQGRSNTEAFF. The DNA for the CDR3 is TGTGCCAGCAGCGGCCTGCAGGGGAGGTCTAACACTGAAGCTTTCTTT.

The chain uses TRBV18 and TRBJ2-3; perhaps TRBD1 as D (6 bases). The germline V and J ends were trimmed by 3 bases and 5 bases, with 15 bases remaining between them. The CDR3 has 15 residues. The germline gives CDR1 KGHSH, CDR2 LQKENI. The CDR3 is CASSPDVGAGDTQYF. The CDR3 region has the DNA TGTGCCAGCTCACCGGACGTGGGGGCCGGAGATACGCAGTATTTT.

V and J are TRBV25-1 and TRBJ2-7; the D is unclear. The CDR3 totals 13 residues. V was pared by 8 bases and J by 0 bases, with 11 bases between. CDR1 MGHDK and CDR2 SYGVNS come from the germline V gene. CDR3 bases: TGTGCCAGCCTAGGACCGAGCTCCTACGAGCAGTACTTC. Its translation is CASLGPSSYEQYF.

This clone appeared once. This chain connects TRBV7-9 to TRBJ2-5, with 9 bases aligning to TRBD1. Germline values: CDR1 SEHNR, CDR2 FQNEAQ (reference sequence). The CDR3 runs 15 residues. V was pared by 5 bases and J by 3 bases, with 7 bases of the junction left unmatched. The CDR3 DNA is TGTGCCAGCAGCCAAGGGACAGGGCTCGAAGAGACCCAGTACTTC. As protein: CASSQGTGLEETQYF. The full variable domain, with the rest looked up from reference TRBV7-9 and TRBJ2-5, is DTGVSQNPRHKITKRGQNVTFRCDPISEHNRLYWYRQTLGQGPEFLTYFQNEAQLEKSRLLSDRFSAERPKGSFSTLEIQRTEQGDSAMYLCASSQGTGLEETQYFGPGTRLLVL.

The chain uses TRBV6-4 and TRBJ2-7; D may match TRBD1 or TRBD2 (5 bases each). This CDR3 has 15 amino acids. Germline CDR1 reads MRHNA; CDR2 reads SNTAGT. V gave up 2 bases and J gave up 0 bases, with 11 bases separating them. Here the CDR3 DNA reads TGTGCCAGCAGTGACGGTGGGGGAAGCTCCTACGAGCAGTACTTC. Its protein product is CASSDGGGSSYEQYF.